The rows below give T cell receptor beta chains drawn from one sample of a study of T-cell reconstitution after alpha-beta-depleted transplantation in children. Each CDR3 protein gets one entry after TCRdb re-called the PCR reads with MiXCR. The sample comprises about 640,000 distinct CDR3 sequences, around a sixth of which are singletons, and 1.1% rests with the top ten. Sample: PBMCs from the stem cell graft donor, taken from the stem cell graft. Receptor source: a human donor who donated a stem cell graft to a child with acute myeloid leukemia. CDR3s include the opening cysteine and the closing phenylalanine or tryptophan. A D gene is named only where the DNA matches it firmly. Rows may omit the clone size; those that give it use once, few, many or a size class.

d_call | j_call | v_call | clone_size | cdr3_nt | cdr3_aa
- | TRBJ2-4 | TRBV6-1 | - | TGTGCCAGCACCCAGGGACCGCCCAACATTCAGTACTTC | CASTQGPPNIQYF
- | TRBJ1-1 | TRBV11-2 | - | TGTGCCAGCAGCTTAGACGTTTATCGGGGGCCCATGAACACTGAAGCTTTCTTT | CASSLDVYRGPMNTEAFF
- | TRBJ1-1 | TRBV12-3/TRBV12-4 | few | TGTGCCAGCAGCCCTGGACGGCACACTGAAGCTTTCTTT | CASSPGRHTEAFF
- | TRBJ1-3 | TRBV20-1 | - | TGCTGTGCTCGAATGGACGGATTTCACACCTCTGGAAACACCATATATTTT | CCARMDGFHTSGNTIYF
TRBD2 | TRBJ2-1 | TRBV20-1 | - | TGCAGTGCTAGCCACTCAAGACTAGCGGGGGAACACAATGAGCAGTTCTTC | CSASHSRLAGEHNEQFF
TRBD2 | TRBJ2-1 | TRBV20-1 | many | TGCAGTGCTAGAGATCTCCAGGTGAAACGGGGGGATGAGCAGTTCTTC | CSARDLQVKRGDEQFF
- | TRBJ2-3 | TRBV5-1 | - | TGCGCCAGCAGCGCCCAAACGGCCGGGAGCACAGATACGCAGTATTTT | CASSAQTAGSTDTQYF
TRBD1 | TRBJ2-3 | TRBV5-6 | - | TGTGCCAGCAGCCCGGACAGGGCCTTTCCAGATACGCAGTATTTT | CASSPDRAFPDTQYF
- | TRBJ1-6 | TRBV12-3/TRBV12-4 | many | TGTGCCAGCAGATTCCGGGAAGACAATTCACCCCTCCACTTT | CASRFREDNSPLHF
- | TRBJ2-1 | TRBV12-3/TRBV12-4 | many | TGTGCCAGCGGAAGAAGAGGTGGGGTGAACAATGAGCAGTTCTTC | CASGRRGGVNNEQFF
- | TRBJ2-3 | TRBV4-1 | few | TGCGCCAGCAGCCGCCTCACAGGTCTCACAGATACGCAGTATTTT | CASSRLTGLTDTQYF
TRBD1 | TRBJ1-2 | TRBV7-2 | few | TGTGCCAGCAGCCTCTCCAGGGGGCAAGGTCAGGGCTACACCTTC | CASSLSRGQGQGYTF
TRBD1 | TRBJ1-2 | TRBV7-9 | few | TGTGCCAGCAGCTTAGGGACAGGGGGCGTATTCTATGGCTACACCTTC | CASSLGTGGVFYGYTF
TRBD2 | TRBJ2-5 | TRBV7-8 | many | TGTGCCAGCACCGGGAGGGGGATTCAAGAGACCCAGTACTTC | CASTGRGIQETQYF
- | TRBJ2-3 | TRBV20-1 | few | TGCAGTGCTAGAACCCCGTTCAAGGACGGGTCGGGCACAGATACGCAGTATTTT | CSARTPFKDGSGTDTQYF
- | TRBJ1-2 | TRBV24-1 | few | TGTGCCACCAGTGATCCCTCGCGGGGCTATGGCTACACCTTC | CATSDPSRGYGYTF
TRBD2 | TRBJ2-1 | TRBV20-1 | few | TGCAGTGCGCGGACTAGCGGGGGATCATTGGCTGAGCAGTTCTTC | CSARTSGGSLAEQFF
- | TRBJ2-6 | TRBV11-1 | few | TGTGCCAGCAGCTTAGACGTCGACAGCCTTATCCTCTCTGGGGCCAACGTCCTGACTTTC | CASSLDVDSLILSGANVLTF
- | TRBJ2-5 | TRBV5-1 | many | TGCGCCAGCAGCTTGGATCCAGGTCAAGAGACCCAGTACTTC | CASSLDPGQETQYF
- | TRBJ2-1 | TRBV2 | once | TGTGCCAGCAGTGAAGCGATAGTCCGGGACGGCTCCTACAATGAGCAGTTCTTC | CASSEAIVRDGSYNEQFF
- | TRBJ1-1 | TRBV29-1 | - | TGCAGCGTTGTCCCCCGCCTCTGGAACACTGAAGCTTTCTTT | CSVVPRLWNTEAFF
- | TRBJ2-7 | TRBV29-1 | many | TGCAGCGTTGGGACAGTTCGCGAGCAGTACTTC | CSVGTVREQYF
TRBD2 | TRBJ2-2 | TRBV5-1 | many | TGCGCCAGCAGCTTGGACGGACTAGACAACGGGGAGCTGTTTTTT | CASSLDGLDNGELFF
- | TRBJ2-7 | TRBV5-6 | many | TGTGCCAGCAGCCGAACCGACTACGAGCAGTACTTC | CASSRTDYEQYF
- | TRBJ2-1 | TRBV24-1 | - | TGTGCCACCAGTGATTTGCGCTCGTCAACAGATAACAATGAGCAGTTCTTC | CATSDLRSSTDNNEQFF
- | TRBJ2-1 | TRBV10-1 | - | TGCGCCAGCAGTGAGTCGTGGGTCGGGGGCCAAAGCTCCTACAATGAGCAGTTCTTC | CASSESWVGGQSSYNEQFF
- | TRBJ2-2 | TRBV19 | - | TGTGCCAGTACCCTCGAAGGGGGGGCGAGTAGGGAGGAGCTGTTTTTT | CASTLEGGASREELFF
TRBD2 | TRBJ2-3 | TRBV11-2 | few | TGTGCCAGCAGCTTAATTCGGGGGGATATCGCAGATACGCAGTATTTT | CASSLIRGDIADTQYF
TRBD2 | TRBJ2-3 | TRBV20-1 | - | TGCGGGTGCCGGGGCGGGGGGGCCTACACAGATACGCAGTATTTT | CGCRGGGAYTDTQYF
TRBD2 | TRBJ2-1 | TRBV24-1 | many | TGTGCCACCAGTGATTTGAGGCGGGGGGGCGATGAGCAGTTCTTC | CATSDLRRGGDEQFF
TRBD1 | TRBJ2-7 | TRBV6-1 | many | TGTGCCACCTTGGACAGGCGGAATAACTCCTACGAGCAGTACTTC | CATLDRRNNSYEQYF
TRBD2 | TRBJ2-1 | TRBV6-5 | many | TGTGCCAGCAGTTATGGCGGGGGGGCCGGACTCTACAATGAGCAGTTCTTC | CASSYGGGAGLYNEQFF
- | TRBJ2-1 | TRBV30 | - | TGTGCCTGGGAGGGGATAGCGGTTAAGTTCTTC | CAWEGIAVKFF
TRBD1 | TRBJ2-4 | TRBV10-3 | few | TGTGCCATCGCCCGGGATACAGGGGGCATTCAGTACTTC | CAIARDTGGIQYF
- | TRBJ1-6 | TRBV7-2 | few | TGTGCCAGCAGCTTAGAGGTTTTCGGGGGGCCACCCCTCCACTTT | CASSLEVFGGPPLHF
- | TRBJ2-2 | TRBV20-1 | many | TGCAGTGCTAGAGGGGGGGTCGGCACCGGGGAGCTGTTTTTT | CSARGGVGTGELFF
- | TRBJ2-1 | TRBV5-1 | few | TGCGCCAGCAGCTTAGGTGACAGCTACTACAATGAGCAGTTCTTC | CASSLGDSYYNEQFF
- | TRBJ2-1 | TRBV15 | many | TGTGCCACCAGCAGAGTTCGCAATGAGCAGTTCTTC | CATSRVRNEQFF
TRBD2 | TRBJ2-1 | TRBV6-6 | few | TGTGCCAGCAGTTACTCGGAACAGAGGGGACTAGCGGGGCACAATGAGCAGTTCTTC | CASSYSEQRGLAGHNEQFF
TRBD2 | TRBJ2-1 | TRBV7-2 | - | TGTGCCAGCAGCTTAGGGGGCGGGGGGGCCGACAATGAGCAGTTCTTC | CASSLGGGGADNEQFF
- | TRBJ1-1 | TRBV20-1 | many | TGCAGTGCTAGAAGCAGCCCTGAAGCTTTCTTT | CSARSSPEAFF
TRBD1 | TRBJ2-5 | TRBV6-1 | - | TGTGCCACCGTGGATCTGGGACAGATTAAAGAGACCCAGTACTTC | CATVDLGQIKETQYF
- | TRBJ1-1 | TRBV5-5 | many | TGTGCCAGCAGAAATTTGGTGAACACTGAAGCTTTCTTT | CASRNLVNTEAFF
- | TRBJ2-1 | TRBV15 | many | TGTGCCACCAGCAGAGTGGGAGTTCCGAGCTCCTACAATGAGCAGTTCTTC | CATSRVGVPSSYNEQFF
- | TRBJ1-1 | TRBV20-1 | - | TGCAGTGCTAGGGCCCCAAAGAACACTGAAGCTATCTTT | CSARAPKNTEAIF
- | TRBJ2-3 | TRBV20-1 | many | TGCAGTGCTGGGAGGAGGGCTACAGATACGCAGTATTTT | CSAGRRATDTQYF
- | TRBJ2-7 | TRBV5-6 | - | TGTGCCAGCACCATACAGAGACCTCCCTACGAGCAGTACTTC | CASTIQRPPYEQYF
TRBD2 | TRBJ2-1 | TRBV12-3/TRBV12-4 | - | TGTGCCAGCAGTTTATTAGCGGGGGCTGGACGGGAGCAGTTCTTC | CASSLLAGAGREQFF
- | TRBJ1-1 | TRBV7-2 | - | TGTGCCAGCAGCGCATGGACCTTGGACACTGAAGCTTTCTTT | CASSAWTLDTEAFF
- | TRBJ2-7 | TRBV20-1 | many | TGCAGTGTAACGAGGGGGTACGAGCAGTACTTC | CSVTRGYEQYF
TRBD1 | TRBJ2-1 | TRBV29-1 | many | TGCACCCGAGACAGGGACTCCTACAATGAGCAGTTCTTC | CTRDRDSYNEQFF
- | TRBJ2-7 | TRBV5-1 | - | TGCGCCAGCAGCTGGGGTGGACAGATTCCCTACGAGCAGTACTTC | CASSWGGQIPYEQYF
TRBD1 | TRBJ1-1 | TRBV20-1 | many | TGCAGTGGGGACAGGGACCCTGAAGCTTTCTTT | CSGDRDPEAFF
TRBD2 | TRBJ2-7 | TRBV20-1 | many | TGCAGTGCGGGAGGGTTTCGCGAGCAGTACTTC | CSAGGFREQYF
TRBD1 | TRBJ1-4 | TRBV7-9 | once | TGTGCCAGCAGCCACGGGACAGAAGAACTGTTTTTT | CASSHGTEELFF
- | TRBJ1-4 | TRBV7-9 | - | TGTGCCAGCAGCCGTCGTGGGAGCGGGGGTGAAAAACTGTTTTTT | CASSRRGSGGEKLFF
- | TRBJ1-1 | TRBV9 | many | TGTGCCAGCAGCGTGATAGACAGCCCCGTCACTGAAGCTTTCTTT | CASSVIDSPVTEAFF